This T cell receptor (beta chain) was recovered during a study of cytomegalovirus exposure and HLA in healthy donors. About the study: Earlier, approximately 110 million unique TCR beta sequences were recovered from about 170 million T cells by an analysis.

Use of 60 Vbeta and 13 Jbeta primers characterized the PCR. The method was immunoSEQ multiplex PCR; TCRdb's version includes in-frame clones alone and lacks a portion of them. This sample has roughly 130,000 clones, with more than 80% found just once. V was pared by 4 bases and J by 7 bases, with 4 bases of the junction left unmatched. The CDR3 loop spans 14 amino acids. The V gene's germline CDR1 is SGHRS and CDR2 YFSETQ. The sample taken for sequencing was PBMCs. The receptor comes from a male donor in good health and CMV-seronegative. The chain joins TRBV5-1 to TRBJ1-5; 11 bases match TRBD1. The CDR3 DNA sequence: TGCGCCAGCAGCGCGGGGACAGGGGGACAGCCCCAGCATTTT. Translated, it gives CASSAGTGGQPQHF.